This TCR beta chain was observed in a study of beta chain features in type 1 diabetes. Markers CD45RO/CCR7/CD25/CD127/CD95/CD27 served to sort CD4+ naive, central memory, regulatory and stem cell-like memory cells. Reverse transcribing all isolated RNA meant expressed TCRB transcripts were sequenced. The protocol was immunoSEQ multiplex PCR, while the TCRdb copy is restricted to in-frame clones and leaves out a portion. The table records over 700,000 clones, roughly 15% of them present only once. Germline CDR1 reads SGHRS; CDR2 reads YFSETQ. V shed 4 bases, J shed 7 bases, and the junction held 8 bases outside the gene matches. This CDR3 region has 15 residues. This clone came up a few times.

The specimen was naive CD4+ T cells from blood. This sequence was found in a woman in her late teens or twenties in good health. The genes are TRBV5-1 and TRBJ2-1, with 10 nucleotides matching TRBD2. The chain's CDR3 is CASSRGGLAVNEQFF. CDR3 nucleotide sequence: TGCGCCAGCAGCCGCGGCGGACTAGCGGTTAATGAGCAGTTCTTC.